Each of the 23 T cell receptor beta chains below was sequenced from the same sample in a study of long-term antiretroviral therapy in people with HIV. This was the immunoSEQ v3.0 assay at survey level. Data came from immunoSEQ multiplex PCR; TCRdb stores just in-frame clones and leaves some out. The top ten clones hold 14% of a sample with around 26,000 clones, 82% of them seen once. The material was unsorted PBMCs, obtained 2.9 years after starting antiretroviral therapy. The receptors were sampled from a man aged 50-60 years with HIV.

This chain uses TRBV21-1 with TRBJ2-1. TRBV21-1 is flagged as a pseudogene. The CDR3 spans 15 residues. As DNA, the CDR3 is TGTGCCAGCAGAAAAAGGCAAAGCTCCTACAATGAGCAGTTCTTC. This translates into CASRKRQSSYNEQFF.

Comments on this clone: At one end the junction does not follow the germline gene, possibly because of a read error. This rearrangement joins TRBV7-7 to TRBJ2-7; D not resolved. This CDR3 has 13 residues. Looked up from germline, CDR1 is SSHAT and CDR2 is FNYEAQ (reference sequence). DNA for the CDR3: TGTGCTAGCAGTTCCGGGCCTCGCTACGAGCAGTACTTC. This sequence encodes CASSSGPRYEQYF.

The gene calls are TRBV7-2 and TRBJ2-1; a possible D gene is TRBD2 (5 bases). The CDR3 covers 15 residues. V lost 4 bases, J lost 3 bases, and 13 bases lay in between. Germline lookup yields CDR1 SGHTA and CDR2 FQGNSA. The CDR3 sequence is CASSSVGEIYNEQFF. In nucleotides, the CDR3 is TGTGCCAGCAGCTCCGTCGGGGAGATCTACAATGAGCAGTTCTTC. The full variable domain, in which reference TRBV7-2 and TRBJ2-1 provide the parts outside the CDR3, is GAGVSQSPSNKVTEKGKDVELRCDPISGHTALYWYRQSLGQGLEFLIYFQGNSAPDKSGLPSDRFSAERTGGSVSTLTIQRTQQEDSAVYLCASSSVGEIYNEQFFGPGTRLTVL.

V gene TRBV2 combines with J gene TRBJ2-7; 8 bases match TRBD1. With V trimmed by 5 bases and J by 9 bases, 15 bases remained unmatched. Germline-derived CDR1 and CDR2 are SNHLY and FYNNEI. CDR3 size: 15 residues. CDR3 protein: CASSRAGGRDTRQYF. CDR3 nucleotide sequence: TGTGCCAGCAGTCGGGCAGGGGGCAGGGATACGAGGCAGTACTTC.

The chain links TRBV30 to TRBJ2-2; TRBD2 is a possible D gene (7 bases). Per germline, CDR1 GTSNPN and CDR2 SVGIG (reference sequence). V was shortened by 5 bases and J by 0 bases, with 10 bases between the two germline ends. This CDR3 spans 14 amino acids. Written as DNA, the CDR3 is TGTGCCTGGGGGGGGGCACCGAACACCGGGGAGCTGTTTTTT. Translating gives CAWGGAPNTGELFF.

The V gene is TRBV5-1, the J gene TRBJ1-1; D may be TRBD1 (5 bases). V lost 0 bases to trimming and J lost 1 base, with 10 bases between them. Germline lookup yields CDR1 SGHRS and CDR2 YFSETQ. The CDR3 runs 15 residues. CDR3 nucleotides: TGCGCCAGCAGCTTGGAGGGACTATCGAACACTGAAGCTTTCTTT. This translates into CASSLEGLSNTEAFF.

CDR3 coding DNA: TGTGCCAGCAGTCAGACAGGATCCTACTCCTACGAGCAGTACTTC. Its translation is CASSQTGSYSYEQYF. The V and J genes are TRBV28 and TRBJ2-7; possible D gene TRBD1, 6 bases. The CDR3 runs 15 residues. V lost 5 bases and J 0 bases, leaving 14 bases between the germline ends. Germline V gene sequence: CDR1 MDHEN, CDR2 SYDVKM.

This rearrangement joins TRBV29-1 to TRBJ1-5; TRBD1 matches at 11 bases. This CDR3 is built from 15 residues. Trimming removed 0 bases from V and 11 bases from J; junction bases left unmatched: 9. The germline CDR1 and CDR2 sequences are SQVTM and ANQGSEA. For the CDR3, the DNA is TGCAGCGTTGAAGAGGGGGGGACAGGGGGTCGGGCCCAGCATTTT. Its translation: CSVEEGGTGGRAQHF. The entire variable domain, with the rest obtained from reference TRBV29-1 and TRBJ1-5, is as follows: SAVISQKPSRDICQRGTSLTIQCQVDSQVTMMFWYRQQPGQSLTLIATANQGSEATYESGFVIDKFPISRPNLTFSTLTVSNMSPEDSSIYLCSVEEGGTGGRAQHFGDGTRLSIL.

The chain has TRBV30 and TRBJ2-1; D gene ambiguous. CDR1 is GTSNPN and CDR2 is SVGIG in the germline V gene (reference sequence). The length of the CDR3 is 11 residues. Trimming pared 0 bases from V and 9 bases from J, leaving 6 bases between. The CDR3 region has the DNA TGTGCCTGGAGTGTACTCGGTGAGCAGTTCTTC. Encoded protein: CAWSVLGEQFF.

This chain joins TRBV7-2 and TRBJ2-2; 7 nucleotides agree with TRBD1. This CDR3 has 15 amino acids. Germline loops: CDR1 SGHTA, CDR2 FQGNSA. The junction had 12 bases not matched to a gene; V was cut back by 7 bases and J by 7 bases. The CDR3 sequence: CASTEERGRGGELFF. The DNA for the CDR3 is TGTGCCAGCACCGAGGAGAGGGGGCGAGGCGGGGAGCTGTTTTTT.

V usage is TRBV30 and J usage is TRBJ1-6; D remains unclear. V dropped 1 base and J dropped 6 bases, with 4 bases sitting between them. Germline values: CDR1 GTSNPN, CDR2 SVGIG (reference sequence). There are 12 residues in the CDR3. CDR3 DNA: TGTGCCTGGAGTGACTTTAATTCACCCCTCCACTTT. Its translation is CAWSDFNSPLHF.

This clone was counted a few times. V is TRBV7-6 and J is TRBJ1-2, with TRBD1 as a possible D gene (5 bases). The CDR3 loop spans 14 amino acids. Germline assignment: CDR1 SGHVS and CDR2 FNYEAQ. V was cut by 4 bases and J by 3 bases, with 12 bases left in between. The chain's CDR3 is CASSSPGKDYGYTF. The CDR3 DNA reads TGTGCCAGCAGCTCCCCAGGGAAGGACTATGGCTACACCTTC.

Written as DNA, the CDR3 is TGTGCCAGCAGCCCAGCGGGGGTTAGCACAGATACGCAGTATTTT. Amino acids: CASSPAGVSTDTQYF. The chain employs TRBV7-9 and TRBJ2-3, with 8 nucleotides matching TRBD2. The CDR3 totals 15 residues. V lost 5 bases and J lost 0; bases outside the gene matches: 4. Germline assignment: CDR1 SEHNR and CDR2 FQNEAQ (reference sequence).

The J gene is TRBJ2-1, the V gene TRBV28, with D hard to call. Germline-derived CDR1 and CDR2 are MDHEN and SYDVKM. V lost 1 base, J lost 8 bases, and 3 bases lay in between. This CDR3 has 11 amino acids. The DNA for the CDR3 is TGTGCCAGCAGTTTATCCTATGAGCAGTTCTTC. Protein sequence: CASSLSYEQFF.

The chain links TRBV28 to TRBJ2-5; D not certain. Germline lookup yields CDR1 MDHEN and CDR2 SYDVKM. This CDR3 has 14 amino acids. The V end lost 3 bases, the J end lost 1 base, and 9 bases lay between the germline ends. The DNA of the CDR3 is TGTGCCAGCAGTTTGGTGGGCCTCCAAGAGACCCAGTACTTC. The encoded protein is CASSLVGLQETQYF.

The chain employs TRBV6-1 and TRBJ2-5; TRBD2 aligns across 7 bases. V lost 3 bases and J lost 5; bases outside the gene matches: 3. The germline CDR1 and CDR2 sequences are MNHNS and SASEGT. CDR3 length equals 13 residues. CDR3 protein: CASSERGGETQYF. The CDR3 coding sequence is TGTGCCAGCAGTGAGAGGGGAGGGGAGACCCAGTACTTC.

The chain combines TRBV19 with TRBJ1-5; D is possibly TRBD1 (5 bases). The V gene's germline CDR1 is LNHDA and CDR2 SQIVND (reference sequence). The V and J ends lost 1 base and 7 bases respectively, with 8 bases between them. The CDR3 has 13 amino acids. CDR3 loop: CASSIGRGQPQHF. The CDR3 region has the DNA TGTGCCAGTAGTATAGGTAGGGGACAGCCCCAGCATTTT.

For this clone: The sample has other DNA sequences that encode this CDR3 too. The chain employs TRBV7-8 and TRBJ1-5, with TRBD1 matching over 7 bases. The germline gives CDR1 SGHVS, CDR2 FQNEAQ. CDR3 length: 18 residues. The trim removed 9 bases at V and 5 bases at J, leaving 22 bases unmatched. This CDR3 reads CASSDSKALQGLHQPQHF. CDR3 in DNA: TGTGCCAGTAGCGACTCCAAGGCGTTACAGGGGCTGCATCAGCCCCAGCATTTT.

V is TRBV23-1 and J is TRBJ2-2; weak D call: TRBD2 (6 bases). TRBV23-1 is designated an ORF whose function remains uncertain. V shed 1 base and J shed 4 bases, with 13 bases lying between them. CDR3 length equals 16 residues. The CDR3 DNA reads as TGCGCCAGCAGTCAATTCTTCCGGGGGACCACCGGGGAGCTGTTTTTT. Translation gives CASSQFFRGTTGELFF.

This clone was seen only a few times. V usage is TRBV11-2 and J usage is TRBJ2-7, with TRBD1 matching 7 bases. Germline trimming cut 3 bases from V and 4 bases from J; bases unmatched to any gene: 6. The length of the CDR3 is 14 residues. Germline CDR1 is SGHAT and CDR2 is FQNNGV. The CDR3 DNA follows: TGTGCCAGCAGCTTCCTGACAGGGTTTTACGAGCAGTACTTC. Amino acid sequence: CASSFLTGFYEQYF.

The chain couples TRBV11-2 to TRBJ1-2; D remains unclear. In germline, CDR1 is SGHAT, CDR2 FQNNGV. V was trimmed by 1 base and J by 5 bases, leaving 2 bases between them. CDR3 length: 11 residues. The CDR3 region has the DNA TGTGCCAGCAGCTTAGGTTATGGCTACACCTTC. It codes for CASSLGYGYTF.

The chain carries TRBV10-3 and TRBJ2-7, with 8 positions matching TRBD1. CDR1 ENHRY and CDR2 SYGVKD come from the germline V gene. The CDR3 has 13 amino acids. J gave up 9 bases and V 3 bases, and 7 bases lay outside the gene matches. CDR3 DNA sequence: TGTGCCATCAGTGACGACAGGGGTATACGGCAGTACTTC. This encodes CAISDDRGIRQYF.

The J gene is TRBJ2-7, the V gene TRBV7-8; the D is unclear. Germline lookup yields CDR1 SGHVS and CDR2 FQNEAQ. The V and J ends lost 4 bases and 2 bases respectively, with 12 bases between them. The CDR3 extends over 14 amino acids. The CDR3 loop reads CASSSRTKTYEQYF. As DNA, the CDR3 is TGTGCCAGCAGCTCTCGGACGAAAACCTACGAGCAGTACTTC.